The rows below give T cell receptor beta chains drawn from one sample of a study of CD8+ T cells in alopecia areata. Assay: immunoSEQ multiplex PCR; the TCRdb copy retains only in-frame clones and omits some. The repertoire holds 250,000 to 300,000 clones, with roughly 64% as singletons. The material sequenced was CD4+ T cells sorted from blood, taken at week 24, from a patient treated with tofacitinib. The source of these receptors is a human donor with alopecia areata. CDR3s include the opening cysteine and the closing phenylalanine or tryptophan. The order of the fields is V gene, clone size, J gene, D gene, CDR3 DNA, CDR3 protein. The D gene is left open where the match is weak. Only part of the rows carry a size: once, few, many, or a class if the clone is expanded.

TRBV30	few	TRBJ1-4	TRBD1	TGTGCCTGGAGCCGACAGGGGATCGAAAAACTGTTTTTT	CAWSRQGIEKLFF
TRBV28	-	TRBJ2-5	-	TGTGCCAGCAATTCTCCGGGGGCCACCCAAGAGACCCAGTACTTC	CASNSPGATQETQYF
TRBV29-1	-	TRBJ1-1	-	TGCAGCGTCCCCCTCACCAACGGACAGAAAGGGGACACTGAAGCTTTCTTT	CSVPLTNGQKGDTEAFF
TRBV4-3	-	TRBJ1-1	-	TGCGCCAGCAGCCAAAACAGGGACACTGAAGCTTTCTTT	CASSQNRDTEAFF
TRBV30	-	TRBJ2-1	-	TGTGCCTGGAGCCGACGGGTTGAGCAGTTCTTC	CAWSRRVEQFF
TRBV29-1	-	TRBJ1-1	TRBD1	TGCAGCGTTAGGACAGGGGGGACTGAAGCTTTCTTT	CSVRTGGTEAFF
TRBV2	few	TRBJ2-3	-	TGTGCCAGCGTGCCAGGGGTCCGCACAGATACGCAGTATTTT	CASVPGVRTDTQYF
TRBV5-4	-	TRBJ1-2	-	TGTGCCAGCAGCTTGCCGACGGACTATGGCTACACCTTC	CASSLPTDYGYTF
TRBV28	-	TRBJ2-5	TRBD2	TGTGCCAGCAGTTCTACTAGCGGGGGGCCGAGTGAGACCCAGTACTTC	CASSSTSGGPSETQYF
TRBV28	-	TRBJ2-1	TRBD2	TGTGCCAGCAGTCGCAGACTAGCGGGGGGGGACAATGAGCAGTTCTTC	CASSRRLAGGDNEQFF
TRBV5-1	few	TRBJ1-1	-	TGCGCCAGCAGCGATCAGGGCATGAACACTGAAGCTTTCTTT	CASSDQGMNTEAFF
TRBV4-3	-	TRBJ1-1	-	TGCGCCAGCAGCCCGGACCTGAACACTGAAGCTTTCTTT	CASSPDLNTEAFF
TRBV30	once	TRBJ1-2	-	TGTGCCTGGAGGGGGGAGGCGAACTATGGCTACACCTTC	CAWRGEANYGYTF